Listed below are T cell receptor beta chains from one sample, sequenced in a study of T cells in Graves' hyperthyroidism and ophthalmopathy. TCRdb used MiXCR to reprocess the multiplex PCR reads, holding one entry per CDR3 protein. The sample carries over 550,000 distinct CDR3 sequences, 15% to 20% recorded once. The sample consisted of blood. The receptors were gathered from a woman aged 18-29 years with Graves' hyperthyroidism. The CDR3 runs from the conserved cysteine through the conserved F or W.

TRBV3-1 CASSQERGYEETQYF
TRBV24-1 CATSDFSRDYGYTF
TRBV6-1 CASTASSTGELFF
TRBV4-1 CASSPMSIATEAFF
TRBV7-9 CASTEGLGYNEQFF
TRBV7-9 CASISFATSAVEYF
TRBV27 CASSDRVPPDTQYF
TRBV12-3/TRBV12-4 CASSPSGRIYEQYF
TRBV6-4 CASSPGPAHTDTQYF
TRBV7-2 CASSLRARASEQFF
TRBV7-3 CASSLGPQGEQYF
TRBV7-9 CASSTIAGQETQYF
TRBV20-1 CSDPGQGNTEAFF
TRBV2 CASGTGRRGPEESHQPQHF
TRBV12-3/TRBV12-4 CASRDRGRTGEPFF
TRBV6-5 CASSYRGLAGGGPGELFF
TRBV20-1 CSARESGDWANEKLFF
TRBV10-2 CASSEAYSNQPQHF
TRBV24-1 CATSDLGIADGETQYF
TRBV14 CASSQDLMGTGDHGELFF
TRBV20-1 CSARDPGQASYEQYF
TRBV10-3 CAISESGGLAQPQHF
TRBV7-7 CASSRTGGEGGELFF
TRBV13 CASSFTLATGEQFF
TRBV6-1 CASSPARETYGYTF
TRBV2 CASTLTDQPQHF
TRBV19 CASSDAGRFSTDTRYF
TRBV29-1 CSGRTGSSYNEQFF
TRBV14 CASNELGSANTEAFF
TRBV18 CASSLNQGVQETQYF
TRBV12-3/TRBV12-4 CASSLFPGSTYNEQFF
TRBV19 CASTSLFDRGGHVNTGELFF
TRBV7-2 CASSPRSGTDTQYF
TRBV7-9 CARRTSSNEQFF
TRBV29-1 CSAPRTSGIGGTQYF
TRBV6-1 CASSNGGQGSEQYF
TRBV10-1 CASSSGLAGASNTGELFF
TRBV5-1 CASRPSHGTSGSTDTQYF
TRBV2 CASRTSGRGENEQFF
TRBV6-5 CASSYFVGNEQFF
TRBV29-1 CSVDSSSSGSSTDTQYF
TRBV5-6 CASSSTDRSLGTQCF
TRBV20-1 CSARAREGPSYNEQFF
TRBV11-2 CASSLGPGAQYF
TRBV6-4 CANRAKRDGYTF
TRBV29-1 CSVEVGGFSRGAFF
TRBV7-2 CASSATGDHEQYF
TRBV11-2 CASSLNPAYNEQFF
TRBV18 CASSKRIGGAKNIQYF
TRBV20-1 CSARDLLAAMAPDTQYF
TRBV10-3 CAIKSLVSETQYF
TRBV10-3 CAISRLAGGNTGELFF
TRBV6-1 CASSSGLRETQYF
TRBV24-1 CATSETANTEAFF
TRBV7-9 CASSLEAGALYEQYF